Listed here is a single T cell receptor (beta chain). This sample is drawn from a study of blood T cell repertoires in COVID-19. About the study: Samples came from the United States, Italy and Spain, spanning acute and convalescent COVID-19. From T cells, B-cell-depleted T cells, or PBMCs came the material, which was cDNA or gDNA.

The CDR3 contains 15 residues. Trimming took 4 bases from V and 4 from J, leaving 15 bases between them. Germline CDR1 SGHNT, CDR2 YYREEE (reference sequence). In the original workflow: By means of reference gene primer amplification, nucleated cell counts were estimated. Clones were read by immunoSEQ multiplex PCR, and TCRdb kept only the in-frame ones, dropping some. V, J and clone size derive from that table, while D and trimming were established from the DNA sequence. The data show 150,000 to 180,000 clones, about 80% seen once. The chain uses TRBV5-4 and TRBJ1-3; D call uncertain. Sequenced: peripheral blood. The clonotype was recovered from a man in his sixties with acute or convalescent COVID-19. CDR3 protein: CASSLWVEGGNTIYF. CDR3 nucleotides: TGTGCCAGCAGCCTTTGGGTGGAGGGAGGAAACACCATATATTTT. Full variable domain (rest looked up from reference TRBV5-4 and TRBJ1-3): ETGVTQSPTHLIKTRGQQVTLRCSSQSGHNTVSWYQQALGQGPQFIFQYYREEENGRGNFPPRFSGLQFPNYSSELNVNALELDDSALYLCASSLWVEGGNTIYFGEGSWLTVV.